These 9 T cell receptor beta chains were all obtained from the same sample, sequenced in a study of control samples from healthy donors and cancer patients. Generated by immunoSEQ multiplex PCR, the TCRdb table keeps only in-frame clones and is missing some. In the table there are about 140,000 clones, more than 90% of which are singletons. Sequencing was performed on blood. These TCRs come from a man aged 25 to 45 in good health.

J is TRBJ1-5 and V is TRBV19, with TRBD1 as a possible D gene (6 bases). The CDR3 covers 11 residues. CDR1 LNHDA and CDR2 SQIVND come from the germline V gene (reference sequence). V was trimmed by 6 bases and J by 9 bases, leaving 9 bases between them. The CDR3: CASSRGGPQHF. Written as DNA, the CDR3 is TGTGCCAGTAGCAGGGGTGGGCCCCAGCATTTT.

This chain joins TRBV28 and TRBJ2-7; D perhaps matches TRBD2 (5 bases). Germline V gene lookup returns CDR1 MDHEN and CDR2 SYDVKM. CDR3 length equals 13 residues. The V gene lost 4 bases and the J gene lost 2 bases, with 9 bases spanning the gap. Here the CDR3 reads CASSYGVAYEQYF. CDR3 sequence (DNA): TGTGCCAGCAGTTACGGGGTAGCCTACGAGCAGTACTTC.

The chain joins TRBV27 to TRBJ2-3; D is unresolved. The V gene lost 4 bases and the J gene lost 0 bases, with 8 bases spanning the gap. CDR3 size: 14 residues. From germline, CDR1 is MNHEY and CDR2 SMNVEV (reference sequence). The CDR3 loop reads CASSWTVSTDTQYF. The CDR3 bases are TGTGCCAGCAGTTGGACCGTGAGCACAGATACGCAGTATTTT.

V gene TRBV28 combines with J gene TRBJ1-1; tentative D call: TRBD1 (6 bases). CDR1 MDHEN and CDR2 SYDVKM come from the germline V gene. This CDR3 contains 12 residues. Trimming left V 6 bases short and J 10 bases short, with 15 bases between. CDR3 amino acids: CASRTGLGGAFF. CDR3 DNA: TGTGCCAGCAGAACAGGGTTAGGCGGAGCTTTCTTT. The variable domain in full, with the rest retrieved from reference TRBV28 and TRBJ1-1, is DVKVTQSSRYLVKRTGEKVFLECVQDMDHENMFWYRQDPGLGLRLIYFSYDVKMKEKGDIPEGYSVSREKKERFSLILESASTNQTSMYLCASRTGLGGAFFGQGTRLTVV.

The chain recombines TRBV14 with TRBJ2-3, with TRBD2 as a possible D gene (6 bases). This CDR3 contains 12 residues. Looked up from germline, CDR1 is SGHDN and CDR2 is FVKESK. Trimming removed 6 bases from V and 6 bases from J, with 10 bases in between. CDR3 DNA sequence: TGTGCCAGCAGGACCAGCGGGGATACGCAGTATTTT. As protein: CASRTSGDTQYF.

This rearrangement joins TRBV19 to TRBJ2-3, with 7 bases that match TRBD1. This CDR3 has 14 residues. Germline trimming cut 6 bases from V and 2 bases from J; bases unmatched to any gene: 5. Per the germline V gene, CDR1 is LNHDA and CDR2 is SQIVND (reference sequence). CDR3 region: CASRRQGLTDTQYF. In DNA, the CDR3 is TGTGCCAGTAGACGACAGGGCCTCACAGATACGCAGTATTTT.

The chain joins TRBV7-8 to TRBJ1-5; TRBD1 might be the D (6 bases). The CDR3 sequence is 16 residues long. Trimming took off 1 base at V and 1 base at J, with 11 bases between the two ends. Germline V lookup: CDR1 SGHVS, CDR2 FQNEAQ. The CDR3 protein is CASSLVPGVSNQPQHF. CDR3 nucleotides: TGTGCCAGCAGCTTAGTGCCAGGGGTGAGCAATCAGCCCCAGCATTTT. Together with reference TRBV7-8 and TRBJ1-5, the CDR3 gives the full variable domain: GAGVSQSPRYKVAKRGQDVALRCDPISGHVSLFWYQQALGQGPEFLTYFQNEAQLDKSGLPSDRFFAERPEGSVSTLKIQRTQQEDSAVYLCASSLVPGVSNQPQHFGDGTRLSIL.

The chain joins TRBV27 to TRBJ1-2; D gene unclear. V lost 0 bases, J lost 7 bases, and 15 bases lay in between. Germline V gene data show CDR1 as MNHEY and CDR2 as SMNVEV (reference sequence). The CDR3 extends over 15 amino acids. The CDR3 is CASSLSNTLGGGYTF. The CDR3 DNA follows: TGTGCCAGCAGTTTATCGAACACCTTGGGCGGTGGCTACACCTTC.

The V and J genes are TRBV4-2 and TRBJ1-6; the D is unclear. The CDR3 contains 12 residues. The germline gives CDR1 LGHNA, CDR2 YNFKEQ. V was pared by 1 base and J by 7 bases, with 2 bases between. CDR3 sequence reads: CASSQANSPLHF. CDR3 coding DNA: TGTGCCAGCAGCCAAGCAAATTCACCCCTCCACTTT.